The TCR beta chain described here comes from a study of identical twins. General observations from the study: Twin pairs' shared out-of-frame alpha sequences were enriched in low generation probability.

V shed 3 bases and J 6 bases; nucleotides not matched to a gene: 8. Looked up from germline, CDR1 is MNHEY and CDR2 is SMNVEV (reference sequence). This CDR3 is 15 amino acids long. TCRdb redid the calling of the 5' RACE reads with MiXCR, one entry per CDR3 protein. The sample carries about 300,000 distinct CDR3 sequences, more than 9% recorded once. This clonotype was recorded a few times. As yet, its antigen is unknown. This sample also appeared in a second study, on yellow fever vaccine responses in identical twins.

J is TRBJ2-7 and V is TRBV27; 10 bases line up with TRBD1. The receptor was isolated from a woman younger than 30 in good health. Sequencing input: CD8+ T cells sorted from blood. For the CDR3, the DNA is TGTGCCAGCAGTTTGGCCGGGACAGGGGTTTTCGAGCAGTACTTC. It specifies CASSLAGTGVFEQYF.